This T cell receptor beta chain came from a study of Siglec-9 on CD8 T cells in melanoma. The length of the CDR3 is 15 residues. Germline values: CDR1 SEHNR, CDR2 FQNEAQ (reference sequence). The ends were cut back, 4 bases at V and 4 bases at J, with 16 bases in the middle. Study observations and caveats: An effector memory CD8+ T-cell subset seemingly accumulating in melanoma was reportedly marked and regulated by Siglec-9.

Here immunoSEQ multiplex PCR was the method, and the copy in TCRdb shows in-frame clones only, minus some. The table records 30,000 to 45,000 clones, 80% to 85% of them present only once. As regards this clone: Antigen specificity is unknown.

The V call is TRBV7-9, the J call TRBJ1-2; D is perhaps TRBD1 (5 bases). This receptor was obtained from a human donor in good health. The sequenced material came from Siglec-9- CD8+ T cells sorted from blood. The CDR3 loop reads CASSYVEDSFYGYTF. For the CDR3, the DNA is TGTGCCAGCAGCTATGTCGAAGACAGTTTCTATGGCTACACCTTC. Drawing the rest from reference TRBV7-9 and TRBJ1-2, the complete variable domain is DTGVSQNPRHKITKRGQNVTFRCDPISEHNRLYWYRQTLGQGPEFLTYFQNEAQLEKSRLLSDRFSAERPKGSFSTLEIQRTEQGDSAMYLCASSYVEDSFYGYTFGSGTRLTVV.